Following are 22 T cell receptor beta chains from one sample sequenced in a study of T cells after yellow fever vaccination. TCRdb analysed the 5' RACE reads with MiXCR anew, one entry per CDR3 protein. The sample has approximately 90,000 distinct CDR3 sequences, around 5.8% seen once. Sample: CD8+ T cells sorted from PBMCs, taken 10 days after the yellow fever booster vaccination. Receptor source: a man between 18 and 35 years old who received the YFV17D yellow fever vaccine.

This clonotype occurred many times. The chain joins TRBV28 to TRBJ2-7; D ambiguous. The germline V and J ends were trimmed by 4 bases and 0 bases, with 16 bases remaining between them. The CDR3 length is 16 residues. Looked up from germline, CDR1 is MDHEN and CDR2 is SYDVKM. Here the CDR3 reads CASSSPPDAYSYEQYV. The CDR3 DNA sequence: TGTGCCAGCAGTTCGCCCCCGGACGCTTACTCCTACGAGCAGTACGTC.

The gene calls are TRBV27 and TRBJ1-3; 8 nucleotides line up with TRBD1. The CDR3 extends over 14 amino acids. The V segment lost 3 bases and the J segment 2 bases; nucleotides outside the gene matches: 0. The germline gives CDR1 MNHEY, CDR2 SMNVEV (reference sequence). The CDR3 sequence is CASSFRGPGNTIYF. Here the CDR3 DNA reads TGTGCCAGCAGTTTCAGGGGGCCTGGAAACACCATATATTTT.

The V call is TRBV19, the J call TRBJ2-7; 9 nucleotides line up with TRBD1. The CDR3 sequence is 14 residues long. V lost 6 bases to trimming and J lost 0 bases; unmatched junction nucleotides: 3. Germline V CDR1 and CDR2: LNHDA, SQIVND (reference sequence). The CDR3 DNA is TGTGCCAGTAGGCCGGGACAGGGCTCCTACGAGCAGTACTTC. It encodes CASRPGQGSYEQYF.

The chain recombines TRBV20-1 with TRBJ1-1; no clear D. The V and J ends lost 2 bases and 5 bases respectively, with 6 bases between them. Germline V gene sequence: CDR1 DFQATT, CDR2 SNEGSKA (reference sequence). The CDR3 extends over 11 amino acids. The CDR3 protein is CSARPETEAFF. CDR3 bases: TGCAGTGCTAGACCCGAGACTGAAGCTTTCTTT.

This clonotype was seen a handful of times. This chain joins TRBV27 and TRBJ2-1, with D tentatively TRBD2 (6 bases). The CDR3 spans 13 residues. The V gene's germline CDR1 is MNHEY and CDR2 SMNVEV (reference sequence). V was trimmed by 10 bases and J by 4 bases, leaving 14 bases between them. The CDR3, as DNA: TGTGCCACCAGCCTCGGGGGATACAATGAGCAGTTCTTC. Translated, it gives CATSLGGYNEQFF.

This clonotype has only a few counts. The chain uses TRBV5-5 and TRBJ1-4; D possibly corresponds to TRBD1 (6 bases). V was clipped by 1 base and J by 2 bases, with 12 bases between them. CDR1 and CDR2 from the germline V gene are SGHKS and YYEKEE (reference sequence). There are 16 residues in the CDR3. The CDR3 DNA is TGTGCCAGCAGCTTGTGGGGGCAGGCGACTAATGAAAAACTGTTTTTT. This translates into CASSLWGQATNEKLFF.

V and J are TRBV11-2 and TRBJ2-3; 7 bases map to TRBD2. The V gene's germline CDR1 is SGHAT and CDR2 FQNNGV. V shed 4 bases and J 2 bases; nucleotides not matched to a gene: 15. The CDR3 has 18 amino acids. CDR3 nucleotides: TGTGCCAGCAGCTCGACCCCCGTGGGGGGGGGTAACACAGATACGCAGTATTTT. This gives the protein CASSSTPVGGGNTDTQYF.

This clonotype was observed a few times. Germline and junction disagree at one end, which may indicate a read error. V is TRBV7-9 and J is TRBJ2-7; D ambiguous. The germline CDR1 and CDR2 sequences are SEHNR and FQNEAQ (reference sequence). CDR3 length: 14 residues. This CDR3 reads CGSSLVDNSYEQYF. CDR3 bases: TGTGGCAGCAGCTTAGTCGATAACTCCTACGAGCAGTACTTC.

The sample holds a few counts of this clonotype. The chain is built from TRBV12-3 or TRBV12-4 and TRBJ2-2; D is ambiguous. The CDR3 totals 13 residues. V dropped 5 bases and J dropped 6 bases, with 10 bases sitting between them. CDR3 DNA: TGTGCCAGCAGTCCCCCTGTCGCCGGGGAGCTGTTTTTT. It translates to CASSPPVAGELFF.

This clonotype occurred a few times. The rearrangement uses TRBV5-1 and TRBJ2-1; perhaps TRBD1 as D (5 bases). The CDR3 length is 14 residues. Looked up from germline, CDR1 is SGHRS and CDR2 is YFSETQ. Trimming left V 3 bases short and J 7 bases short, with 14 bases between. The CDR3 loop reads CASSWAGQYNEQFF. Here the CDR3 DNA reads TGCGCCAGCAGCTGGGCCGGACAATATAATGAGCAGTTCTTC.

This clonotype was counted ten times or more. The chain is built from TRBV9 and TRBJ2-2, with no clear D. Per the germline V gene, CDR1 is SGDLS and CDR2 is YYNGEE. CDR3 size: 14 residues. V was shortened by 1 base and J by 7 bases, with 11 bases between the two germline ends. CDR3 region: CASSVFGSGGELFF. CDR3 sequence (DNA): TGTGCCAGCAGCGTATTTGGTTCCGGCGGGGAGCTGTTTTTT.

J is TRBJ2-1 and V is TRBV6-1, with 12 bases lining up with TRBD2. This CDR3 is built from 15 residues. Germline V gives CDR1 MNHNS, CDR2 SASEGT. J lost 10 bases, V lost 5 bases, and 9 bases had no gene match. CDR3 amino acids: CASSPSGGAAREQFF. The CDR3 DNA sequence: TGTGCCAGCAGTCCTAGCGGGGGGGCCGCCCGGGAGCAGTTCTTC.

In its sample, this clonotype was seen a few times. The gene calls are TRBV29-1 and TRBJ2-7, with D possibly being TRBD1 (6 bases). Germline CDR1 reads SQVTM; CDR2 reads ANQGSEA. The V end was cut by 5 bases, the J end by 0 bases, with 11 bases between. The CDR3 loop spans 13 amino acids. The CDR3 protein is CSVRTASSYEQYF. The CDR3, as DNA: TGCAGCGTTCGGACAGCTAGCTCCTACGAGCAGTACTTC.

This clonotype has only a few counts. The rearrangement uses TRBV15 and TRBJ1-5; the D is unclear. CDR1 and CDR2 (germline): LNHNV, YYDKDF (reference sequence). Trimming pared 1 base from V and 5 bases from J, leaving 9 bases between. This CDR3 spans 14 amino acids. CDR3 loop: CATSRARDYQPQHF. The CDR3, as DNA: TGTGCCACCAGCAGAGCACGGGATTATCAGCCCCAGCATTTT.

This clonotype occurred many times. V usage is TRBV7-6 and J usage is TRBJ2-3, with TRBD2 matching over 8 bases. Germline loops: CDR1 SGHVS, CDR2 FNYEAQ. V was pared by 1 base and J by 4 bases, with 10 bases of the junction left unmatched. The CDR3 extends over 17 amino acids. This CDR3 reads CASSLVGGAGASDTQYF. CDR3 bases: TGTGCCAGCAGCTTAGTAGGGGGAGCGGGGGCATCAGATACGCAGTATTTT. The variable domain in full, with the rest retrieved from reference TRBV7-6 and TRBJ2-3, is GAGVSQSPRYKVTKRGQDVALRCDPISGHVSLYWYRQALGQGPEFLTYFNYEAQQDKSGLPNDRFSAERPEGSISTLTIQRTEQRDSAMYRCASSLVGGAGASDTQYFGPGTRLTVL.

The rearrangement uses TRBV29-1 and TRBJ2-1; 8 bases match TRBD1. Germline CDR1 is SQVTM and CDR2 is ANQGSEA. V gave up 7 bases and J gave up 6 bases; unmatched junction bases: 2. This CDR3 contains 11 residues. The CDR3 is CSAGQGNEQFF. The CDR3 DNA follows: TGCAGCGCCGGACAGGGCAATGAGCAGTTCTTC.

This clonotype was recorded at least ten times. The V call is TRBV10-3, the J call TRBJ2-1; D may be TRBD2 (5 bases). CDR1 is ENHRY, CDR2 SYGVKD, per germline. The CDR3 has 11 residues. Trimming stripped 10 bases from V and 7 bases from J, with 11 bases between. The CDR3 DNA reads TGTGCCACGGACGGGGAAAATGAGCAGTTCTTC. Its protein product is CATDGENEQFF.

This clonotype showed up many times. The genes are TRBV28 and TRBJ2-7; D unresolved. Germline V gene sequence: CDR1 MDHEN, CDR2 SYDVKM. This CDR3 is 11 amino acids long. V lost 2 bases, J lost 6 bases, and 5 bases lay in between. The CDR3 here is CASSLEVEQYV. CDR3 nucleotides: TGTGCCAGCAGTTTAGAAGTCGAGCAGTACGTC.

Written as DNA, the CDR3 is TGTGCCATCAGTGAGTCAGTCGGGGACGGCTACACCTTC. It yields the protein CAISESVGDGYTF. The chain recombines TRBV10-3 with TRBJ1-2, with D maybe TRBD1 (5 bases). CDR1 and CDR2 from the germline V gene are ENHRY and SYGVKD. The CDR3 has 13 amino acids. The V end was cut by 0 bases, the J end by 8 bases, with 10 bases between.

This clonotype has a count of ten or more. Here the CDR3 reads CASSLLANEQFF. As DNA, the CDR3 is TGCGCCAGCAGCTTGCTAGCTAATGAGCAGTTCTTC. This sequence joins TRBV5-1 and TRBJ2-1; perhaps TRBD2 as D (5 bases). The CDR3 runs to 12 residues. The V gene's germline CDR1 is SGHRS and CDR2 YFSETQ. Trimming pared 1 base from V and 7 bases from J, leaving 6 bases between.

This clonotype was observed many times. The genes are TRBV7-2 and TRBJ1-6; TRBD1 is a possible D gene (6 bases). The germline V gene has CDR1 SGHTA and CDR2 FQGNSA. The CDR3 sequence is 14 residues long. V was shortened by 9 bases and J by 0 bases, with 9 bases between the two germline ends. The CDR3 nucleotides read TGTGCCAGTGGACAGAGCTCCTATAATTCACCCCTCCACTTT. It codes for CASGQSSYNSPLHF.

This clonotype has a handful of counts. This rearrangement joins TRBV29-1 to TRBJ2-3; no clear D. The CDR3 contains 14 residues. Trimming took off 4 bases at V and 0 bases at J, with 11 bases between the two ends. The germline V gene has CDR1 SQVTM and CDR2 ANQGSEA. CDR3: CSVGGQASTDTQYF. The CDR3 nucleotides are TGCAGCGTTGGAGGCCAGGCCAGCACAGATACGCAGTATTTT.